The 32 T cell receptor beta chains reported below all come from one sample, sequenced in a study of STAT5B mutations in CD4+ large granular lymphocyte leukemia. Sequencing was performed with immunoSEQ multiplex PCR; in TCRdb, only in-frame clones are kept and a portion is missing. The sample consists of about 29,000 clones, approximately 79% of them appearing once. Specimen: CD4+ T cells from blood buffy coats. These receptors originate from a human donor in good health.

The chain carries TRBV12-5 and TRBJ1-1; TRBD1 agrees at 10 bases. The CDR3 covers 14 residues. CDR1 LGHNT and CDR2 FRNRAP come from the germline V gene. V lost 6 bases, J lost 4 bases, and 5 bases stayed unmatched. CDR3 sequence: CASGGTGASTEAFF. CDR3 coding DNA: TGTGCTAGTGGAGGGACAGGGGCGAGCACTGAAGCTTTCTTT.

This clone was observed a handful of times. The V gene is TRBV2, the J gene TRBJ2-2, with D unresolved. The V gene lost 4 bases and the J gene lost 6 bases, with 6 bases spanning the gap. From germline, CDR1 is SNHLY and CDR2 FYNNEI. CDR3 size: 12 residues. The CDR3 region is CASSGSSGELFF. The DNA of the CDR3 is TGTGCCAGCAGTGGTAGCTCCGGGGAGCTGTTTTTT.

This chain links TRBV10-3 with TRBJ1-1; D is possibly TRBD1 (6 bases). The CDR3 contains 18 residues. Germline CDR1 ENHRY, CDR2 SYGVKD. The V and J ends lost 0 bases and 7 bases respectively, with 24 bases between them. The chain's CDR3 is CAISESMYNPAQGNEAFF. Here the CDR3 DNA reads TGTGCCATCAGTGAGTCGATGTATAATCCGGCACAGGGCAATGAAGCTTTCTTT.

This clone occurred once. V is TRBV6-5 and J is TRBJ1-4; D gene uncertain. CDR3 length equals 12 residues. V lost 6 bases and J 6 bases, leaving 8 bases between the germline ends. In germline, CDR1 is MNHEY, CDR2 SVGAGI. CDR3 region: CASRRQDEKLFF. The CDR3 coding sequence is TGTGCCAGCAGGCGACAAGATGAAAAACTGTTTTTT.

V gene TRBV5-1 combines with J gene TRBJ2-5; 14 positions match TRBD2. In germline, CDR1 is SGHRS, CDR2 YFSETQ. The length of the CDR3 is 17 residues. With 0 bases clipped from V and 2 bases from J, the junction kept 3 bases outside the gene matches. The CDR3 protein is CASSLAGLAGGQETQYF. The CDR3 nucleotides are TGCGCCAGCAGCTTGGCCGGACTAGCGGGGGGACAAGAGACCCAGTACTTC.

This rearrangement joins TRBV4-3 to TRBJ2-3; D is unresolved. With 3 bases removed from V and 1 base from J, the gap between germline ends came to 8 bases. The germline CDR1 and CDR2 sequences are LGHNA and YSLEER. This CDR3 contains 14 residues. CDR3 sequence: CASSQGSRTDTQYF. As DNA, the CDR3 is TGCGCCAGCAGCCAGGGGTCCCGCACAGATACGCAGTATTTT.

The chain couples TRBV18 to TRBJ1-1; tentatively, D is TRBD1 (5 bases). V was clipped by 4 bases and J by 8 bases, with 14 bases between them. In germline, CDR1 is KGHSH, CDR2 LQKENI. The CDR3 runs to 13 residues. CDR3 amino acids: CASSQTVTGEAFF. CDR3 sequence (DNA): TGTGCCAGCTCACAGACAGTAACCGGCGAAGCTTTCTTT.

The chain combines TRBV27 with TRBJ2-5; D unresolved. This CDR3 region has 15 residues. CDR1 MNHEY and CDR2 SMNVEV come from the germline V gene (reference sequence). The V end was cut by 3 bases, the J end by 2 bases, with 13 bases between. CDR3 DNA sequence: TGTGCCAGCAGTTTGGCGTCGGACGGGCAAGAGACCCAGTACTTC. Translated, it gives CASSLASDGQETQYF.

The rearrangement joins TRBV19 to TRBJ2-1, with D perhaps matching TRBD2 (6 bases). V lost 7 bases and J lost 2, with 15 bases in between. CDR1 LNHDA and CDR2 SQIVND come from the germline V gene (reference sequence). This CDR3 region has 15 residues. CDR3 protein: CASTPTSGAYNEQFF. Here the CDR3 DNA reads TGTGCCAGTACCCCGACTTCGGGGGCCTACAATGAGCAGTTCTTC.

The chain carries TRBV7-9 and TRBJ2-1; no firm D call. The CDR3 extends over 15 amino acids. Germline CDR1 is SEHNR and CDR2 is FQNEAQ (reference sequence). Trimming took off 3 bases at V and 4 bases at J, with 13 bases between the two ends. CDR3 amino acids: CASSFGGALYNEQFF. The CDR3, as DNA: TGTGCCAGCAGCTTCGGCGGTGCCCTTTACAATGAGCAGTTCTTC.

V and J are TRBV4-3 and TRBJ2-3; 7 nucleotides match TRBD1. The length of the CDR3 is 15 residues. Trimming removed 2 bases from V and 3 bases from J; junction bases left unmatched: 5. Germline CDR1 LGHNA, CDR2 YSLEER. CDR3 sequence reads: CASSQTQGRTDTQYF. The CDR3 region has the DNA TGCGCCAGCAGCCAAACACAGGGGAGAACAGATACGCAGTATTTT.

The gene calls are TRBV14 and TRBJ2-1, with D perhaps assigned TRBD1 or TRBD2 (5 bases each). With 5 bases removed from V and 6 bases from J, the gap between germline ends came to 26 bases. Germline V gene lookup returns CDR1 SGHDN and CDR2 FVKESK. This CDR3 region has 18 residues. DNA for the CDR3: TGTGCCAGCAGCTCGGGAAGGGGTACCCGGTTTCGGGGCAATGAGCAGTTCTTC. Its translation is CASSSGRGTRFRGNEQFF. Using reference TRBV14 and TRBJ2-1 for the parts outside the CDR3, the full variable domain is EAGVTQFPSHSVIEKGQTVTLRCDPISGHDNLYWYRRVMGKEIKFLLHFVKESKQDESGMPNNRFLAERTGGTYSTLKVQPAELEDSGVYFCASSSGRGTRFRGNEQFFGPGTRLTVL.

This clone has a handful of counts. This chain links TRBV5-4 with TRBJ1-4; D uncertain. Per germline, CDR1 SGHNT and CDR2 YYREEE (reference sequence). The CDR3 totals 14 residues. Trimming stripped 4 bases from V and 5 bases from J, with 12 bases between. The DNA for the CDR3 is TGTGCCAGCAGCGGAGACGGAGGAAATGAAAAACTGTTTTTT. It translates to CASSGDGGNEKLFF.

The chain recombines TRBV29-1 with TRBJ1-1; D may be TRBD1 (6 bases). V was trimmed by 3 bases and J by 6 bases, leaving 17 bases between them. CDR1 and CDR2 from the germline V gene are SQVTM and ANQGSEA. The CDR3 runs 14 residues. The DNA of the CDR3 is TGCAGCGTTGAGGGGGCGTACCCTGGGGCTGAAGCTTTCTTT. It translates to CSVEGAYPGAEAFF.

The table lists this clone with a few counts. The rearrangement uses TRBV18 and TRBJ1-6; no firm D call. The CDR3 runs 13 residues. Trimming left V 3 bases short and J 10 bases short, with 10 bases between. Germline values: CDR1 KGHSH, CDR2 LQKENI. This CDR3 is CASSPTAESPLHF. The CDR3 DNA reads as TGTGCCAGCTCACCCACAGCCGAGTCACCCCTCCACTTT.

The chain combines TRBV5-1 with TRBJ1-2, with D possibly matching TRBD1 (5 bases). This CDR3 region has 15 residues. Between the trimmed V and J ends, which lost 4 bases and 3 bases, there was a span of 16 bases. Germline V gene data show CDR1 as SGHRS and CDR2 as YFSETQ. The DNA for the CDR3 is TGCGCCAGCAGCCGTTCGGGGGGGGAGGACTATGGCTACACCTTC. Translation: CASSRSGGEDYGYTF.

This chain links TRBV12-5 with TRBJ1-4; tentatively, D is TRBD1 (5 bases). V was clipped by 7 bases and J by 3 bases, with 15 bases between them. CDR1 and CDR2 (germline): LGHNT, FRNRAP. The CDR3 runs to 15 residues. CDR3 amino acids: CASVFRGSSNEKLFF. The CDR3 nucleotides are TGTGCTAGTGTTTTCCGGGGGTCGTCTAATGAAAAACTGTTTTTT.

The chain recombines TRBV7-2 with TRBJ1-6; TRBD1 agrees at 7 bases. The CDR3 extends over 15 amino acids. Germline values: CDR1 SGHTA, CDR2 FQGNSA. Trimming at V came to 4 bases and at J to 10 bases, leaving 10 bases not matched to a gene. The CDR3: CASSSRTGLDSPLHF. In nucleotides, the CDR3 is TGTGCCAGCAGCTCCCGGACAGGCTTGGACTCACCCCTCCACTTT.

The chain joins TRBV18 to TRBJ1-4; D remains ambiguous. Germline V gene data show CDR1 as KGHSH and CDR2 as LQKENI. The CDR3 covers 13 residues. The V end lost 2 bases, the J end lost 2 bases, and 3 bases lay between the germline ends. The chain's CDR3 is CASSPGTNEKLFF. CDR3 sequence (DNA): TGTGCCAGCTCACCAGGGACTAATGAAAAACTGTTTTTT.

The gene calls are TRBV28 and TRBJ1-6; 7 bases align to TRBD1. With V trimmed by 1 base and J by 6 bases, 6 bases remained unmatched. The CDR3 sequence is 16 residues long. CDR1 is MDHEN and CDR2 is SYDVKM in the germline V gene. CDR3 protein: CASSLLYRGGNSPLHF. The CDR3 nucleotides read TGTGCCAGCAGTTTATTGTACAGGGGCGGTAATTCACCCCTCCACTTT.

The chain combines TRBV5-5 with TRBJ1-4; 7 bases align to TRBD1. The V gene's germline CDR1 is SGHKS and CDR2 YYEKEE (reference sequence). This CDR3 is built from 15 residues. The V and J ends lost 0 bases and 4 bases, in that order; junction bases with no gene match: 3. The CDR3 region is CASSLGDRDNEKLFF. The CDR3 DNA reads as TGTGCCAGCAGCTTGGGAGACAGGGATAATGAAAAACTGTTTTTT.

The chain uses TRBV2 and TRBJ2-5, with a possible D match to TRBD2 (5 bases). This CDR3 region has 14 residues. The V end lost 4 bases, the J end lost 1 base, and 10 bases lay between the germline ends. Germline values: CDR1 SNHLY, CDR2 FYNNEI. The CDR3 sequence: CASSVSGLQETQYF. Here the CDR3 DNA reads TGTGCCAGCAGTGTTTCCGGACTCCAAGAGACCCAGTACTTC.

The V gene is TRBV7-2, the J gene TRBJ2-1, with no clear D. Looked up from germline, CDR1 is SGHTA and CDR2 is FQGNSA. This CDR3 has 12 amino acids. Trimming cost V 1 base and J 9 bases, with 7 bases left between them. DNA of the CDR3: TGTGCCAGCAGCTTAGACCGTAGTGAGCAGTTCTTC. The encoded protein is CASSLDRSEQFF.

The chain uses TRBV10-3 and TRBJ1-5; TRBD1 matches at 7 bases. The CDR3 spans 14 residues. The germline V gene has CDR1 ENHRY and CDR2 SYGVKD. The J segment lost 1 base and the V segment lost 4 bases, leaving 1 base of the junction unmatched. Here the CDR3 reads CAISGTGSNQPQHF. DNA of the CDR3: TGTGCCATCAGTGGGACAGGCAGCAATCAGCCCCAGCATTTT.

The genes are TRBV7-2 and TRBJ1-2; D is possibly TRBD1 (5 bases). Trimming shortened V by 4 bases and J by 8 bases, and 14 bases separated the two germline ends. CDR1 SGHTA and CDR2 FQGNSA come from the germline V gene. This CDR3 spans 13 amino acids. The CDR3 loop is CASSSEGTRGYTF. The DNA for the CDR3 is TGTGCCAGCAGCTCAGAGGGGACGCGGGGCTACACCTTC.

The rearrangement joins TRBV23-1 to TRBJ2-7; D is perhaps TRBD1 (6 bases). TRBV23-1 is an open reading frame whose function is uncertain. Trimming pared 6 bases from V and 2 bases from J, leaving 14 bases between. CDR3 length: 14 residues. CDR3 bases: TGCGCCAGCAGAGGGCAGGGGAACCCCTACGAGCAGTACGTC. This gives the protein CASRGQGNPYEQYV.

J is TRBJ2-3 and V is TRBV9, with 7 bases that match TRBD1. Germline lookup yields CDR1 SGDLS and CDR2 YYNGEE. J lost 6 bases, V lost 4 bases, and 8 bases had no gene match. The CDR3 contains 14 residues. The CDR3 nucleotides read TGTGCCAGCAGCCCGTGGACAGGAAGGGATACGCAGTATTTT. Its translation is CASSPWTGRDTQYF.

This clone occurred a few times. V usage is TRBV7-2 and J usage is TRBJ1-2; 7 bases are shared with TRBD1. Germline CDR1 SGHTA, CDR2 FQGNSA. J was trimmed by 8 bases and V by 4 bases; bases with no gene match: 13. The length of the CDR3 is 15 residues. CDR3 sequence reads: CASSSHRQTGTGYTF. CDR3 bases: TGTGCCAGCAGCTCCCATCGGCAGACAGGGACCGGCTACACCTTC.

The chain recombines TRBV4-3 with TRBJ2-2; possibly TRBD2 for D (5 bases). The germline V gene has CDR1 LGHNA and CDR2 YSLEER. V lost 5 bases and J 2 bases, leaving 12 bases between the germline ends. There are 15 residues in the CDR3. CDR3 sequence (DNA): TGCGCCAGCAGCGAACTCCGGGGTAACACCGGGGAGCTGTTTTTT. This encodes CASSELRGNTGELFF.

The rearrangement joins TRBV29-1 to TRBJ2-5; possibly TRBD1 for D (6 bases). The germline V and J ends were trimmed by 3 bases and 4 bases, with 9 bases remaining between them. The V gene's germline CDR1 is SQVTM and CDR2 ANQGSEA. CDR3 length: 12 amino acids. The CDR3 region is CSVETGGETQYF. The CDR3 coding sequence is TGCAGCGTTGAGACAGGTGGAGAGACCCAGTACTTC.

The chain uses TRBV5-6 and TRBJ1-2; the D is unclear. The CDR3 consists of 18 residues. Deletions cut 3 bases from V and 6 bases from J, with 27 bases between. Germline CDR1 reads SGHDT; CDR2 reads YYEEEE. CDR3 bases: TGTGCCAGCAGCTCGCAAGGGTCCTCTCGGTCCGGGAAGAATGGCTACACCTTC. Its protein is CASSSQGSSRSGKNGYTF.

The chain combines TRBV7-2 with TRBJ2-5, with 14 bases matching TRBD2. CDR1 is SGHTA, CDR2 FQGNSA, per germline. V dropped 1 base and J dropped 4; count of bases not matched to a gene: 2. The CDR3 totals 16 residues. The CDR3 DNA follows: TGTGCCAGCAGCTTAGGACTAGCGGGGGGGCGAGAGACCCAGTACTTC. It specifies CASSLGLAGGRETQYF.